A single sample gave rise to the 8 T cell receptor beta chains below, sequenced in a study of T cell responses to AZD1222 COVID-19 vaccine. Assay: immunoSEQ multiplex PCR; the TCRdb copy retains only in-frame clones and omits some. This sample yields 130,000 to 150,000 clones, of which 90% to 95% are seen a single time; approximately 2.7% belongs to the top ten. The input for sequencing was peripheral blood, taken on day 0 of MenACWY control vaccination. The receptors were sampled from an adult in good health.

The V and J genes are TRBV7-8 and TRBJ2-1; no firm D call. The germline V gene has CDR1 SGHVS and CDR2 FQNEAQ. Trimming left V 2 bases short and J 7 bases short, with 12 bases between. CDR3 length: 14 amino acids. CDR3 loop: CASSLLRLDNEQFF. Written as DNA, the CDR3 is TGTGCCAGCAGCTTATTGAGGCTAGATAATGAGCAGTTCTTC.

The V call is TRBV5-1, the J call TRBJ1-1; D is perhaps TRBD1 (6 bases). The CDR3 runs 15 residues. V was cut by 0 bases and J by 1 base, with 10 bases left in between. Germline loops: CDR1 SGHRS, CDR2 YFSETQ. Here the CDR3 reads CASSLGATGNTEAFF. As DNA, the CDR3 is TGCGCCAGCAGCTTGGGTGCGACAGGGAACACTGAAGCTTTCTTT.

The chain couples TRBV27 to TRBJ2-7, with D perhaps matching TRBD1 (5 bases). From germline, CDR1 is MNHEY and CDR2 SMNVEV (reference sequence). The V end lost 5 bases, the J end lost 4 bases, and 6 bases lay between the germline ends. This CDR3 contains 11 residues. The CDR3 DNA follows: TGTGCCAGCAGTCAGGGATACGAGCAGTACTTC. Residues: CASSQGYEQYF.

The chain joins TRBV5-4 to TRBJ2-3, with 7 bases lining up with TRBD2. This CDR3 spans 16 amino acids. Trimming removed 1 base from V and 7 bases from J; junction bases left unmatched: 12. Germline lookup yields CDR1 SGHNT and CDR2 YYREEE (reference sequence). The CDR3 protein is CASSLSSGWVKYTQYF. The CDR3 region has the DNA TGTGCCAGCAGCTTGAGTAGCGGGTGGGTGAAGTATACGCAGTATTTT.

This sequence joins TRBV3-1 (or the pseudogene TRBV3-2) and TRBJ1-5, with D unclear. The CDR3 totals 15 residues. CDR1 and CDR2 (germline): LGHDT, YNNKEL (reference sequence). The V end lost 4 bases, the J end lost 0 bases, and 10 bases lay between the germline ends. CDR3 region: CASSLGVYSNQPQHF. The DNA of the CDR3 is TGTGCCAGCAGCCTCGGAGTTTATAGCAATCAGCCCCAGCATTTT.

The V gene is TRBV28, the J gene TRBJ1-5, with a tentative D call TRBD1 (5 bases). In germline, CDR1 is MDHEN, CDR2 SYDVKM. This CDR3 is 13 amino acids long. Trimming shortened V by 6 bases and J by 10 bases, and 16 bases separated the two germline ends. CDR3 sequence: CASRRTRAEPQHF. The CDR3 DNA sequence: TGTGCCAGCAGAAGGACACGGGCGGAACCCCAGCATTTT.

This clone has only one observation. V gene TRBV30 combines with J gene TRBJ1-1; D may be TRBD1 (5 bases). The V end lost 4 bases, the J end lost 10 bases, and 19 bases lay between the germline ends. CDR3 length: 13 residues. CDR1 GTSNPN and CDR2 SVGIG come from the germline V gene (reference sequence). The CDR3 loop is CAWTDSGSVGAFF. The CDR3 bases are TGTGCCTGGACCGATTCAGGGAGTGTCGGAGCTTTCTTT.

The V gene is TRBV18, the J gene TRBJ1-2, with D maybe TRBD1 (6 bases). Germline V gene data show CDR1 as KGHSH and CDR2 as LQKENI. This CDR3 contains 15 residues. V was pared by 3 bases and J by 2 bases, with 13 bases between. CDR3 sequence (DNA): TGTGCCAGCTCACCGACGGACAGAAAAAACTATGGCTACACCTTC. Encoded protein: CASSPTDRKNYGYTF. The whole variable domain, remainder taken from reference TRBV18 and TRBJ1-2, is NAGVMQNPRHLVRRRGQEARLRCSPMKGHSHVYWYRQLPEEGLKFMVYLQKENIIDESGMPKERFSAEFPKEGPSILRIQQVVRGDSAAYFCASSPTDRKNYGYTFGSGTRLTVV.